What follows are 5 T cell receptor beta chains derived from one specimen sequenced in a study of a mutant IDH1 vaccine in newly diagnosed glioma. TCRdb keeps only in-frame clones here, not all; method: immunoSEQ multiplex PCR. The repertoire consists of some 60,000 clones, with about 80% occurring once and the leading ten covering about 6%. These TCRs' antigens remain unknown. As to time point: week 11, during vaccination. Doses comprised 300 ug of mutant IDH1 20-mer peptide each, plus topical imiquimod. The sample here was PBMCs, taken from a glioma patient whose treatment included an IDH1 peptide vaccine. Receptor source: a man between 50 and 59 years old with glioma.

This clone was detected once. Here the CDR3 reads CSVEDLWGSEQYF. Written as DNA, the CDR3 is TGCAGCGTTGAAGATCTTTGGGGGAGCGAGCAGTACTTC. The V call is TRBV29-1, the J call TRBJ2-7; TRBD1 or TRBD2 may be the D gene (5 bases each). Per the germline V gene, CDR1 is SQVTM and CDR2 is ANQGSEA. The CDR3 extends over 13 amino acids. V lost 0 bases, J lost 6 bases, and 12 bases lay in between.

The rearrangement joins TRBV6-6 to TRBJ2-2; D unresolved. CDR1 is MNHNY, CDR2 SVGAGI, per germline (reference sequence). This CDR3 has 12 amino acids. The V end was cut by 6 bases, the J end by 3 bases, with 5 bases between. The CDR3 DNA reads TGTGCCAGCAGGGTATACACCGGGGAGCTGTTTTTT. Its protein is CASRVYTGELFF.

The chain carries TRBV11-2 and TRBJ1-1, with 7 bases identical to TRBD1. The junction had 5 bases not matched to a gene; V was cut back by 3 bases and J by 1 base. The CDR3 contains 15 residues. The germline gives CDR1 SGHAT, CDR2 FQNNGV. The chain's CDR3 is CASSFQGQTNTEAFF. DNA for the CDR3: TGTGCCAGCAGCTTCCAGGGACAGACGAACACTGAAGCTTTCTTT.

CDR3 sequence reads: CASSLDRGYNEQFF. The CDR3 nucleotides read TGTGCCAGCAGCTTAGATAGGGGGTACAATGAGCAGTTCTTC. This rearrangement joins TRBV7-2 to TRBJ2-1, with D perhaps matching TRBD1 (6 bases). V was clipped by 1 base and J by 4 bases, with 8 bases between them. The CDR3 sequence is 14 residues long. Germline assignment: CDR1 SGHTA and CDR2 FQGNSA.

The rearrangement joins TRBV27 to TRBJ2-7; D may be TRBD1 or TRBD2 (5 bases each). V was pared by 3 bases and J by 5 bases, with 14 bases between. The germline gives CDR1 MNHEY, CDR2 SMNVEV (reference sequence). CDR3 length: 14 residues. CDR3 residues: CASSFEGPANEQYF. The CDR3 bases are TGTGCCAGCAGTTTCGAGGGACCAGCCAACGAGCAGTACTTC.